This T cell receptor beta chain appears in the sequencing data of a study of shared clonotypes between healthy human individuals. General study points: Larger estimated richness was generally seen in naive subsets than in memory subsets.

TCRdb's table, derived via immunoSEQ multiplex PCR, lists solely in-frame clones and lacks some. The data show some 2,500,000 clones, 80% to 95% seen once. Note on this clone: Its antigen remains unidentified.

Healthy HIV-negative adults without recent acute infections or vaccinations served as donors. From CD4+ cells came CD45RA+ naive and CD45RA-negative memory subsets. Between the trimmed V and J ends, which lost 4 bases and 8 bases, there was a span of 14 bases. The CDR3 extends over 13 amino acids. From germline, CDR1 is LGHNA and CDR2 YSLEER. This chain joins TRBV4-3 and TRBJ1-2; unclear D gene. What was sequenced was naive CD4+ T cells from PBMCs. Documented subset: CD45RA+ positively selected. The source of this sequence is a young man in good health. Some clones in this sample may be carry-over from other donors' samples. The DNA of the CDR3 is TGCGCCAGCAGCCCCCGGATCGATGGGGGCTACACCTTC. Its protein product is CASSPRIDGGYTF.